This note documents a single TCR beta chain sequence. The antigen is not known. Measured with immunoSEQ multiplex PCR; TCRdb has only the in-frame clones, and not every one. The sample carries around 100,000 clones, approximately 94% recorded once. Trimming cost V 5 bases and J 4 bases, with 5 bases left between them. This CDR3 region has 12 residues. Per the germline V gene, CDR1 is SGHNT and CDR2 is YENEEA. This sample was included in a study of cytomegalovirus exposure and HLA in healthy donors. Points from the study as a whole: The majority of TCR sequences were rare, yet some public TCRs appeared in many donors.

The chain joins TRBV11-3 to TRBJ2-2; D is ambiguous. Specimen: PBMCs. The source is a woman in her late teens or twenties in good health and CMV-seronegative. In DNA form, the CDR3 reads TGTGCCAGCAGCCACTTCACCGGGGAGCTGTTTTTT. Translating it yields CASSHFTGELFF. The entire variable domain, with the rest obtained from reference TRBV11-3 and TRBJ2-2, is as follows: EAGVVQSPRYKIIEKKQPVAFWCNPISGHNTLYWYLQNLGQGPELLIRYENEEAVDDSQLPKDRFSAERLKGVDSTLKIQPAELGDSAVYLCASSHFTGELFFGEGSRLTVL.